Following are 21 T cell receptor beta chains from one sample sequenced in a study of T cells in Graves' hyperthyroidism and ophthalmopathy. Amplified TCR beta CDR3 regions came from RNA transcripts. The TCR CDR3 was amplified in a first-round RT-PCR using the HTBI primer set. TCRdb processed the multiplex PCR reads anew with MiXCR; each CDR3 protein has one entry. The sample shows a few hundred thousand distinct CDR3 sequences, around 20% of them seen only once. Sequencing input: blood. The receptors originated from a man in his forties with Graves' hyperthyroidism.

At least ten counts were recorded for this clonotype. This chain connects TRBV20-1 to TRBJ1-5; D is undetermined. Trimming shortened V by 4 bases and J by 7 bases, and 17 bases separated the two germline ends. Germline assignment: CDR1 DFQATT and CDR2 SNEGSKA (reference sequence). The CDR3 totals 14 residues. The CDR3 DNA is TGCAGTGCTACCCGAGCGGGGTTGGGGCAGCCCCAGCATTTT. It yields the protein CSATRAGLGQPQHF.

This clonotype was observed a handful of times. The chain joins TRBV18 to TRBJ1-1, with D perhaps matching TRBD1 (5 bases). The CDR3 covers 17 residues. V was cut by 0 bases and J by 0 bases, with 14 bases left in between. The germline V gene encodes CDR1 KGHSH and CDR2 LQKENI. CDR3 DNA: TGTGCCAGCTCACCACCTTTCGACGGGACTGTGAACACTGAAGCTTTCTTT. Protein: CASSPPFDGTVNTEAFF.

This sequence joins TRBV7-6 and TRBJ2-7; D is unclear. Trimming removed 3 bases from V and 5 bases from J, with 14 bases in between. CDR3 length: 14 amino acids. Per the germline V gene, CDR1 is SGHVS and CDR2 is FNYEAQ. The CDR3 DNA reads TGTGCCAGCAGCTTCGGTGGGCTGGCCAACGAGCAGTACTTC. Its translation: CASSFGGLANEQYF.

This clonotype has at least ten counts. This CDR3 reads CATSRDPQETQYF. In DNA form, the CDR3 reads TGTGCCACCAGCAGAGATCCTCAAGAGACCCAGTACTTC. V gene TRBV15 combines with J gene TRBJ2-5, with D unclear. Germline V lookup: CDR1 LNHNV, CDR2 YYDKDF (reference sequence). The CDR3 is made up of 13 amino acids. Trimming cost V 0 bases and J 2 bases, with 4 bases left between them.

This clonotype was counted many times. This chain's CDR3 is CASSWDSSTDTQYF. The CDR3 DNA sequence: TGTGCCAGCAGCTGGGACAGTAGCACAGATACGCAGTATTTT. The chain joins TRBV7-2 to TRBJ2-3; 7 bases are a match to TRBD1. With 4 bases clipped from V and 0 bases from J, the junction kept 1 base outside the gene matches. The V gene's germline CDR1 is SGHTA and CDR2 FQGNSA. This CDR3 has 14 amino acids.

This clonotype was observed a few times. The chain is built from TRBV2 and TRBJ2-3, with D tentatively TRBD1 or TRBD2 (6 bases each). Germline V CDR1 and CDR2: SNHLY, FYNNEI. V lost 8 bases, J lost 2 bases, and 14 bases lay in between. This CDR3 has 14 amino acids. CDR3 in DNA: TGTGCCAGCCAATCGGGGGCCCTCACAGATACGCAGTATTTT. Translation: CASQSGALTDTQYF. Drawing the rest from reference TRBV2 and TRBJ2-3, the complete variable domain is EPEVTQTPSHQVTQMGQEVILRCVPISNHLYFYWYRQILGQKVEFLVSFYNNEISEKSEIFDDQFSVERPDGSNFTLKIRSTKLEDSAMYFCASQSGALTDTQYFGPGTRLTVL.

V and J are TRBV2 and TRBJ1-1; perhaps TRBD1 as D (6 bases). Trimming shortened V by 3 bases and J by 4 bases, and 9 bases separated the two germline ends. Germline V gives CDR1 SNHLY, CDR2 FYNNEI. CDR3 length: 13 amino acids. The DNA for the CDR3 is TGTGCCAGCAGTGATAGGGGGAGCACTGAAGCTTTCTTT. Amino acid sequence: CASSDRGSTEAFF. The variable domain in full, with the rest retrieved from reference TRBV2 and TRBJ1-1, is EPEVTQTPSHQVTQMGQEVILRCVPISNHLYFYWYRQILGQKVEFLVSFYNNEISEKSEIFDDQFSVERPDGSNFTLKIRSTKLEDSAMYFCASSDRGSTEAFFGQGTRLTVV.

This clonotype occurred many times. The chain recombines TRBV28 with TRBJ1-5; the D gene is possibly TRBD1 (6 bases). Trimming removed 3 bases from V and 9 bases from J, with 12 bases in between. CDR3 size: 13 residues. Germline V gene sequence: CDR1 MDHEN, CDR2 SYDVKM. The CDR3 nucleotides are TGTGCCAGCAGTTTGGGACATCCTGGGCCCCAGCATTTT. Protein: CASSLGHPGPQHF.

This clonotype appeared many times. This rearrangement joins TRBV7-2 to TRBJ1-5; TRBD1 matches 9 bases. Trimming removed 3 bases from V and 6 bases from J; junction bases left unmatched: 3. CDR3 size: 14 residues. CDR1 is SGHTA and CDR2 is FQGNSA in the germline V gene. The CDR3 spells CASSFTGGGQPQHF. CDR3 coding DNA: TGTGCCAGCAGCTTTACAGGGGGCGGTCAGCCCCAGCATTTT.

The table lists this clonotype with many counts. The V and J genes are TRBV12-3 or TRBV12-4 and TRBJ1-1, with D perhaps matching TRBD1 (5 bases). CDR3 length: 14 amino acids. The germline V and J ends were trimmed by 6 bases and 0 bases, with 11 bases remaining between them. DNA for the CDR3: TGTGCCAGCAGACACAGGAGATTGAACACTGAAGCTTTCTTT. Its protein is CASRHRRLNTEAFF.

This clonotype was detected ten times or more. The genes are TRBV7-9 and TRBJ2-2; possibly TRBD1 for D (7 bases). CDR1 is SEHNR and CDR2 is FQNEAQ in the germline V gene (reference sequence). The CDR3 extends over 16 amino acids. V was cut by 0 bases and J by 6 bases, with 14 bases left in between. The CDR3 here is CASSLAPRGASGELFF. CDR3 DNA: TGTGCCAGCAGCTTAGCCCCCAGGGGGGCCTCCGGGGAGCTGTTTTTT. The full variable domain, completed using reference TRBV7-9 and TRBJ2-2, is DTGVSQNPRHKITKRGQNVTFRCDPISEHNRLYWYRQTLGQGPEFLTYFQNEAQLEKSRLLSDRFSAERPKGSFSTLEIQRTEQGDSAMYLCASSLAPRGASGELFFGEGSRLTVL.

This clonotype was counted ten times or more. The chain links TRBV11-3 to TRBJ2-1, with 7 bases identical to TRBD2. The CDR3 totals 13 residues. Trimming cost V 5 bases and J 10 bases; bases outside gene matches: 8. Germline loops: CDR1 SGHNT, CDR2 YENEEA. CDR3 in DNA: TGTGCCAGCAGCGGGGCTAGCGGCGAGGAGCAGTTCTTC. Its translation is CASSGASGEEQFF.

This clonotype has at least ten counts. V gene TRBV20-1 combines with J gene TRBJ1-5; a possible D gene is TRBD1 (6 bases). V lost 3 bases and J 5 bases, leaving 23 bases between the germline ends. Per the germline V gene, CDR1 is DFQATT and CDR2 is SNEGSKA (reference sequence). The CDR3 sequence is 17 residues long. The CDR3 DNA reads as TGCAGTGCTAGGAGGGGGTACACAGGGAGCCTGGATCAGCCCCAGCATTTT. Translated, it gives CSARRGYTGSLDQPQHF.

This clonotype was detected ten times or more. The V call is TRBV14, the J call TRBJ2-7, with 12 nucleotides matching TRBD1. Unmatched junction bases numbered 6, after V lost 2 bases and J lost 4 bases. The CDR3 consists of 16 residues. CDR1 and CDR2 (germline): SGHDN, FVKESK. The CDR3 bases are TGTGCCAGCAGCCAACTGGGACAGGGGGCTTCGTACGAGCAGTACTTC. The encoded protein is CASSQLGQGASYEQYF.

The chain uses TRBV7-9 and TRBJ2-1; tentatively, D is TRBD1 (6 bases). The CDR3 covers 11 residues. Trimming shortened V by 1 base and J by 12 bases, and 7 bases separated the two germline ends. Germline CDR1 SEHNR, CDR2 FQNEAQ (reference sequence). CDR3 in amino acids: CASSLEQGQFF. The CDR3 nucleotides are TGTGCCAGCAGCTTAGAACAGGGGCAGTTCTTC.

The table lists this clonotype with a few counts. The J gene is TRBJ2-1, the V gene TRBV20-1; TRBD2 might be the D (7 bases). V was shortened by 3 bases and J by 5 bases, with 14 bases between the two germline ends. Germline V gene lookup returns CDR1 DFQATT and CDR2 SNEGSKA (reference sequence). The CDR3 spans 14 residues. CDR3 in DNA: TGCAGTGCTAGTTTCGCGGGGGCCAACAATGAGCAGTTCTTC. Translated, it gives CSASFAGANNEQFF.

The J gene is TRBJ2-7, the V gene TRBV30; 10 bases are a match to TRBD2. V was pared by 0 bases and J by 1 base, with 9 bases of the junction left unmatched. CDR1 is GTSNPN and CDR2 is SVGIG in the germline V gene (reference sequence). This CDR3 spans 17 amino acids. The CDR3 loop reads CAWSVPGLADRSYEQYF. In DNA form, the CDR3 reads TGTGCCTGGAGTGTACCTGGACTAGCGGATCGATCCTACGAGCAGTACTTC.

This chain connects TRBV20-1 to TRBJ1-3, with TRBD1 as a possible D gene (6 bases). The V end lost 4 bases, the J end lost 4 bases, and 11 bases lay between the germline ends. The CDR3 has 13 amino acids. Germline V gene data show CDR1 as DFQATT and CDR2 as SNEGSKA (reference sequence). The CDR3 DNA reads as TGCAGTGCTACCTGGACAGCCGGAAACACCATATATTTT. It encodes CSATWTAGNTIYF.

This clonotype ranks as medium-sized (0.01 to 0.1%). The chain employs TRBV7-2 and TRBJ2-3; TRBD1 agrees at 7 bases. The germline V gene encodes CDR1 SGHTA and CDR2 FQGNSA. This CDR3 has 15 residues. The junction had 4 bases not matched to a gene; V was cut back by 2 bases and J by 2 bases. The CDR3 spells CASSLRGQDTDTQYF. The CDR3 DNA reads TGTGCCAGCAGCTTAAGGGGGCAAGACACAGATACGCAGTATTTT.

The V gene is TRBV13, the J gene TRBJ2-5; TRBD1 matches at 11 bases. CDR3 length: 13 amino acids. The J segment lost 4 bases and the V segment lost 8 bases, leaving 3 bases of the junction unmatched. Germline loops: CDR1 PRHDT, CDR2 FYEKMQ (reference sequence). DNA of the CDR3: TGTGCCAGCGGGGACAGGGGGGTAGAGACCCAGTACTTC. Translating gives CASGDRGVETQYF.

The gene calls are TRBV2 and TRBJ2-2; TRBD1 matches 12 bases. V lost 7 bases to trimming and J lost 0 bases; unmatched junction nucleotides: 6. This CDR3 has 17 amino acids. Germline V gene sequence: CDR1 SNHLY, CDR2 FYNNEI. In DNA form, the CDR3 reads TGTGCCAGCACCTGGGACAGGGGGCGACCGAACACCGGGGAGCTGTTTTTT. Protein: CASTWDRGRPNTGELFF.